Reported below is one T cell receptor beta chain. Using immunoSEQ multiplex PCR, the repertoire was profiled, and TCRdb retains in-frame clones only, with some absent. Here the sample spans about 80,000 clones, approximately 86% being singletons. The data are from a study of OX40 agonist ivuxolimab in advanced cancers. For the study at large: Patients were treated with ivuxolimab, an agonistic anti-OX40 (CD134) antibody. Dosing consisted of intravenous ivuxolimab at 0.01 to 10 mg/kg every 2 weeks. Participants averaged roughly 57 years of age (range roughly 23 to 90) and were 82.7% male. Among those treated, three patients had partial responses, one with hepatocellular carcinoma and two with cutaneous melanoma.

The V segment lost 4 bases and the J segment 4 bases; nucleotides outside the gene matches: 7. Germline V CDR1 and CDR2: SGDLS, YYNGEE. CDR3 size: 14 residues. This receptor was taken from an adult with an advanced solid tumor such as melanoma, head and neck, liver or kidney cancer. J is TRBJ2-7 and V is TRBV9, with TRBD2 matching 8 bases. The sample here was CD4+ or CD8+ T cells sorted from blood, taken in a trial of the OX40 agonist ivuxolimab. The CDR3, as DNA: TGTGCCAGCAGCCCCCGCGGGGGGTGGTACGAGCAGTACTTC. This gives the protein CASSPRGGWYEQYF.